The 27 T cell receptor beta chains below all came from one sample that was sequenced in a study of blood T cells in healthy people across ages. A J-beta primer mix and a sample-barcoded 5' primer were used in a second PCR of roughly 6 to 11 cycles. TCRdb reanalysed the 5' RACE reads using MiXCR and keeps one entry per CDR3 protein. The table lists 750,000 to 1,000,000 distinct CDR3 sequences, about 27% of them singletons. The same data also went into a second study, on T cells of mothers and their children.

The sample was blood. The receptor source for this set is a woman between 40 and 50 years old in good health.

This clonotype has more than one count but fewer than ten. The J gene is TRBJ2-3, the V gene TRBV5-1; 8 bases are shared with TRBD1. Per the germline V gene, CDR1 is SGHRS and CDR2 is YFSETQ. The CDR3 length is 14 residues. The V and J ends lost 5 bases and 2 bases, in that order; junction bases with no gene match: 4. CDR3 protein: CASSTGGTTDTQYF. CDR3 nucleotides: TGCGCCAGCAGTACAGGGGGTACCACAGATACGCAGTATTTT.

The V gene is TRBV7-9, the J gene TRBJ1-1; D not resolved. This CDR3 has 13 amino acids. V was cut by 5 bases and J by 6 bases, with 13 bases left in between. Germline values: CDR1 SEHNR, CDR2 FQNEAQ (reference sequence). CDR3 in DNA: TGTGCCAGCAGCCAATTCGAGGGATCTGAAGCTTTCTTT. Translating it yields CASSQFEGSEAFF.

The chain is built from TRBV27 and TRBJ2-2; the D gene is possibly TRBD2 (5 bases). Between the trimmed V and J ends, which lost 4 bases and 7 bases, there was a span of 10 bases. The CDR3 is 13 amino acids. The V gene's germline CDR1 is MNHEY and CDR2 SMNVEV (reference sequence). CDR3 bases: TGTGCCAGCAGTTCCCCGGGGATCGGGGAGCTGTTTTTT. This translates into CASSSPGIGELFF.

V is TRBV20-1 and J is TRBJ2-1, with 8 bases matching TRBD2. Germline V gives CDR1 DFQATT, CDR2 SNEGSKA (reference sequence). This CDR3 comprises 16 residues. After removal of 1 base from V and 0 bases from J, the junction contained 5 bases not matched to a gene. CDR3 amino acids: CSARGGGGSSYNEQFF. The CDR3 nucleotides read TGCAGTGCTAGAGGTGGCGGGGGGAGCTCCTACAATGAGCAGTTCTTC.

This clonotype was observed many times. The CDR3 is CASSPSMKEVGRGYQETQYF. The CDR3 DNA is TGTGCCAGCAGCCCATCAATGAAGGAAGTAGGGCGGGGATACCAAGAGACCCAGTACTTC. The gene calls are TRBV3-1 and TRBJ2-5; a possible D gene is TRBD2 (6 bases). Germline V gene lookup returns CDR1 LGHDT and CDR2 YNNKEL (reference sequence). The CDR3 loop spans 20 amino acids. The V and J ends lost 4 bases and 0 bases respectively, with 27 bases between them.

The chain is built from TRBV3-1 and TRBJ2-6; no reliable D call. Germline CDR1 reads LGHDT; CDR2 reads YNNKEL (reference sequence). The CDR3 has 17 amino acids. The V and J ends lost 0 bases and 0 bases respectively, with 9 bases between them. The CDR3 DNA sequence: TGTGCCAGCAGCCAAGACCACCGGGCCTCTGGGGCCAACGTCCTGACTTTC. Amino acids: CASSQDHRASGANVLTF.

Details on this clonotype: Being one base from a much bigger clone, this may be a read error. This rearrangement joins TRBV27 to TRBJ2-7, with a tentative D call TRBD2 (5 bases). The CDR3 runs to 15 residues. Germline values: CDR1 MNHEY, CDR2 SMNVEV (reference sequence). CDR3 loop: CGSSFDPGLHYEQYF. Here the CDR3 DNA reads TGTGGCAGCAGTTTTGATCCGGGATTACACTACGAGCAGTACTTC.

Concerning this clonotype: A read error may be the cause here, since a much bigger clone is one base away. This chain uses TRBV7-6 with TRBJ1-6; no clear D gene. CDR3 length: 12 amino acids. V dropped 6 bases and J dropped 6 bases, with 6 bases sitting between them. Germline values: CDR1 SGHVS, CDR2 FNYEAQ. The CDR3 reads CASRLPNSPLHF. The CDR3, as DNA: TGTGCCAGCAGATTACCTAATTCACCCCTCCACTTT. The complete variable domain, with remaining parts taken from reference TRBV7-6 and TRBJ1-6, reads GAGVSQSPRYKVTKRGQDVALRCDPISGHVSLYWYRQALGQGPEFLTYFNYEAQQDKSGLPNDRFSAERPEGSISTLTIQRTEQRDSAMYRCASRLPNSPLHFGNGTRLTVT.

This clonotype occurred many times. J is TRBJ2-6 and V is TRBV28; D possibly corresponds to TRBD1 (6 bases). Deletions cut 5 bases from V and 3 bases from J, with 8 bases between. The CDR3 contains 14 residues. Germline-derived CDR1 and CDR2 are MDHEN and SYDVKM. Here the CDR3 reads CASSLQGGANVLTF. CDR3 bases: TGTGCCAGCAGTCTACAGGGTGGGGCCAACGTCCTGACTTTC. Filled out from reference TRBV28 and TRBJ2-6, the complete variable domain reads DVKVTQSSRYLVKRTGEKVFLECVQDMDHENMFWYRQDPGLGLRLIYFSYDVKMKEKGDIPEGYSVSREKKERFSLILESASTNQTSMYLCASSLQGGANVLTFGAGSRLTVL.

This clonotype was seen once. This rearrangement joins TRBV29-1 to TRBJ2-7, with TRBD1 matching 8 bases. After removal of 0 bases from V and 4 bases from J, the junction contained 5 bases not matched to a gene. Germline lookup yields CDR1 SQVTM and CDR2 ANQGSEA. There are 14 residues in the CDR3. The CDR3 nucleotides read TGCAGCGTTGAAGACCCAGGGGGCAGGTACGAGCAGTACTTC. Translated, it gives CSVEDPGGRYEQYF.

This chain joins TRBV9 and TRBJ2-4; possible D gene TRBD2, 7 bases. Between the trimmed V and J ends, which lost 2 bases and 3 bases, there was a span of 15 bases. Per the germline V gene, CDR1 is SGDLS and CDR2 is YYNGEE. This CDR3 is 16 amino acids long. DNA for the CDR3: TGTGCCAGCAGCGTTGGGGGGGACATTAGCAAAAACATTCAGTACTTC. Encoded protein: CASSVGGDISKNIQYF. Full variable domain (missing parts from reference TRBV9 and TRBJ2-4): DSGVTQTPKHLITATGQRVTLRCSPRSGDLSVYWYQQSLDQGLQFLIQYYNGEERAKGNILERFSAQQFPDLHSELNLSSLELGDSALYFCASSVGGDISKNIQYFGAGTRLSVL.

This clonotype has just a few counts. Here the CDR3 DNA reads TGTGCCAGCAGGGAAAAGGTGAACACTGAAGCTTTCTTT. Residues: CASREKVNTEAFF. This sequence joins TRBV3-1 and TRBJ1-1; D is uncertain. The ends were cut back, 6 bases at V and 0 bases at J, with 8 bases in the middle. The CDR3 length is 13 residues. The germline CDR1 and CDR2 sequences are LGHDT and YNNKEL (reference sequence).

For this clonotype: Germline and junction disagree at one end, which may indicate a read error. The V call is TRBV15, the J call TRBJ2-5, with 10 bases identical to TRBD2. The germline V gene encodes CDR1 LNHNV and CDR2 YYDKDF (reference sequence). This CDR3 has 17 amino acids. CDR3 coding DNA: TGTGCCACCAACAGAGAGCGGGGGGGCCGAGGACAAGAGACCCAGTACTTC. Protein sequence: CATNRERGGRGQETQYF.

This clonotype was recorded many times. V is TRBV20-1 and J is TRBJ2-1, with a tentative D call TRBD2 (5 bases). The germline V gene has CDR1 DFQATT and CDR2 SNEGSKA (reference sequence). The CDR3 sequence is 15 residues long. Trimming took off 5 bases at V and 0 bases at J, with 14 bases between the two ends. CDR3 amino acids: CSAYERTLSYNEQFF. CDR3 DNA: TGCAGTGCTTACGAGCGGACCCTCTCCTACAATGAGCAGTTCTTC.

The table lists this clonotype with a few counts. The J gene is TRBJ2-3, the V gene TRBV7-2, with a tentative D call TRBD2 (7 bases). The CDR3 length is 14 residues. Trimming removed 7 bases at V and 6 bases at J, with 17 bases between. The V gene's germline CDR1 is SGHTA and CDR2 FQGNSA. As DNA, the CDR3 is TGTGCCAGCAACCTGGGGGGGGGCGCTGATACGCAGTATTTT. It specifies CASNLGGGADTQYF.

This clonotype was detected a few times. This CDR3 reads CASRPHPASQETQYF. The CDR3 DNA is TGTGCCAGCAGACCGCATCCCGCCAGTCAAGAGACCCAGTACTTC. The J gene is TRBJ2-5, the V gene TRBV28; D is undetermined. V was pared by 6 bases and J by 2 bases, with 16 bases between. The germline gives CDR1 MDHEN, CDR2 SYDVKM. This CDR3 region has 15 residues.

The V gene is TRBV28, the J gene TRBJ2-7; perhaps TRBD2 as D (6 bases). Germline V lookup: CDR1 MDHEN, CDR2 SYDVKM. The V end lost 3 bases, the J end lost 0 bases, and 12 bases lay between the germline ends. This CDR3 spans 15 amino acids. The CDR3 DNA follows: TGTGCCAGCAGTTTCCGGGGGTCCAGCTCCTACGAGCAGTACTTC. Its translation is CASSFRGSSSYEQYF.

The chain links TRBV15 to TRBJ2-5, with unresolved D. In germline, CDR1 is LNHNV, CDR2 YYDKDF (reference sequence). V was pared by 3 bases and J by 7 bases, with 9 bases between. The CDR3 has 12 residues. The CDR3 loop reads CATSSDLATQYF. Written as DNA, the CDR3 is TGTGCCACCAGCAGCGATCTTGCGACCCAGTACTTC.

To note about this clonotype: This may be a read error, as it is one base from a much larger clone. This sequence joins TRBV28 and TRBJ2-7; 8 bases line up with TRBD1. Unmatched junction bases numbered 9, after V lost 6 bases and J lost 5 bases. This CDR3 region has 14 residues. Germline V CDR1 and CDR2: MDHEN, SYDVKM. DNA for the CDR3: TGTGCCAGCAGGTTTACAGGGGGGTCCCACGAGCAGTACTTC. Protein: CASRFTGGSHEQYF.

This clonotype occurred many times. V gene TRBV9 combines with J gene TRBJ2-7, with D perhaps TRBD2 (5 bases). V was cut by 0 bases and J by 6 bases, with 7 bases left in between. This CDR3 has 12 residues. The germline V gene encodes CDR1 SGDLS and CDR2 YYNGEE. CDR3 region: CASSVGTSEQYF. DNA for the CDR3: TGTGCCAGCAGCGTAGGCACTAGCGAGCAGTACTTC.

This clonotype was seen more than once but under ten times. The J gene is TRBJ2-3, the V gene TRBV29-1; 10 bases are shared with TRBD2. There are 14 residues in the CDR3. The junction had 8 bases not matched to a gene; V was cut back by 7 bases and J by 4 bases. Germline V gene lookup returns CDR1 SQVTM and CDR2 ANQGSEA. As DNA, the CDR3 is TGCAGCGGAGAAGCGGGGGGGACTTCAGATACGCAGTATTTT. As protein: CSGEAGGTSDTQYF.

The CDR3 nucleotides read TGTGCCAGCAGCTTAGCAACAGCCGGAGAGACCCAGTACTTC. Protein product: CASSLATAGETQYF. The chain recombines TRBV7-2 with TRBJ2-5; D is unresolved. The V gene lost 0 bases and the J gene lost 4 bases, with 9 bases spanning the gap. This CDR3 is 14 amino acids long. Germline assignment: CDR1 SGHTA and CDR2 FQGNSA.

Details on this clonotype: An end of the junction does not agree with germline; a read error may underlie this. The chain links TRBV20-1 to TRBJ1-1, with TRBD1 as a possible D gene (6 bases). CDR1 is DFQATT, CDR2 SNEGSKA, per germline (reference sequence). The CDR3 is 13 residues long. The CDR3 region has the DNA TGTAGTCACGCAGGGGCGAATTCCCCGGAAGCTCTCTTT. The encoded protein is CSHAGANSPEALF.

This clonotype has a count of ten or more. V and J are TRBV9 and TRBJ2-3; D gene ambiguous. The CDR3 length is 13 residues. Germline V gives CDR1 SGDLS, CDR2 YYNGEE. V lost 5 bases, J lost 4 bases, and 11 bases lay in between. CDR3 sequence reads: CASSSLGADTQYF. In DNA, the CDR3 is TGTGCCAGCAGTTCACTTGGGGCAGATACGCAGTATTTT.

The chain employs TRBV7-2 and TRBJ2-5; 9 bases match TRBD2. The germline V gene has CDR1 SGHTA and CDR2 FQGNSA. CDR3 length: 18 amino acids. V lost 1 base, J lost 11 bases, and 20 bases stayed unmatched. The CDR3 here is CASSLVSSRAGGSYGQYF. For the CDR3, the DNA is TGTGCCAGCAGCTTAGTATCATCACGAGCGGGGGGATCCTACGGGCAGTACTTC.

This clonotype has more than one count but fewer than ten. The rearrangement uses TRBV2 and TRBJ1-2, with D maybe TRBD1 (5 bases). Germline CDR1 is SNHLY and CDR2 is FYNNEI. V gave up 4 bases and J gave up 8 bases, with 11 bases separating them. CDR3 length equals 12 residues. In nucleotides, the CDR3 is TGTGCCAGCAGTGGAGCCCGGGACGGCTACACCTTC. Its translation is CASSGARDGYTF.

This clonotype was picked up many times. The V and J genes are TRBV6-5 and TRBJ2-7; D is unclear. The germline gives CDR1 MNHEY, CDR2 SVGAGI. The germline V and J ends were trimmed by 5 bases and 6 bases, with 8 bases remaining between them. This CDR3 has 11 residues. The CDR3 loop is CASSGRSEQYF. DNA of the CDR3: TGTGCCAGCAGTGGAAGATCCGAGCAGTACTTC.